Listed here are 13 T cell receptor beta chains from one sample, sequenced in a study of cytomegalovirus exposure and HLA in healthy donors. The PCR employed 60 Vbeta primers together with 13 Jbeta primers. The data were produced by immunoSEQ multiplex PCR, yet TCRdb's version contains in-frame clones alone and is incomplete. The table lists some 150,000 clones, roughly 74% of them singletons. The material sequenced was PBMCs. Receptors originate from a man in his forties in good health and CMV-seronegative.

This clone was found once. V usage is TRBV10-1 and J usage is TRBJ1-2; TRBD1 might be the D (6 bases). The CDR3 covers 13 residues. Trimming took 0 bases from V and 8 from J, leaving 10 bases between them. CDR1 is WNHNN and CDR2 is SYGVQD in the germline V gene (reference sequence). The CDR3 is CASSESSGAGYTF. The CDR3 region has the DNA TGCGCCAGCAGTGAGTCGTCAGGGGCGGGCTACACCTTC.

This clone was seen a single time. The gene calls are TRBV6-5 and TRBJ2-1, with 8 bases fitting TRBD1. Losses at the gene ends were 5 bases for V and 5 bases for J; bases not matched to a gene: 5. CDR1 is MNHEY and CDR2 is SVGAGI in the germline V gene. The CDR3 covers 14 residues. The CDR3: CASSLGQGHNEQFF. CDR3 DNA sequence: TGTGCCAGCAGTCTAGGACAGGGCCACAATGAGCAGTTCTTC.

This rearrangement joins TRBV7-9 to TRBJ2-2; 16 nucleotides align to TRBD2. The germline V gene encodes CDR1 SEHNR and CDR2 FQNEAQ (reference sequence). This CDR3 spans 19 amino acids. Trimming removed 5 bases from V and 7 bases from J; junction bases left unmatched: 13. The CDR3 DNA reads as TGTGCCAGCAGCCCCCTCGGGACTAGCGGGGGGGCCGAGGGCGGGGAGCTGTTTTTT. Encoded protein: CASSPLGTSGGAEGGELFF.

The chain joins TRBV29-1 to TRBJ1-1; D may be TRBD1 (6 bases). Between the trimmed V and J ends, which lost 7 bases and 4 bases, there was a span of 16 bases. This CDR3 is built from 13 residues. In germline, CDR1 is SQVTM, CDR2 ANQGSEA. In DNA form, the CDR3 reads TGCAGCGCCCCAATCGGGGGGCTCACTGAAGCTTTCTTT. Protein sequence: CSAPIGGLTEAFF.

V is TRBV7-9 and J is TRBJ2-5; D may be TRBD1 (6 bases). Germline assignment: CDR1 SEHNR and CDR2 FQNEAQ (reference sequence). The CDR3 sequence is 15 residues long. Trimming pared 1 base from V and 4 bases from J, leaving 13 bases between. CDR3 protein: CASSLGHQGLETQYF. The CDR3, as DNA: TGTGCCAGCAGCTTAGGACACCAGGGGTTAGAGACCCAGTACTTC.

J is TRBJ1-1 and V is TRBV5-1, with D maybe TRBD1 (5 bases). V lost 8 bases, J lost 3 bases, and 11 bases lay in between. Germline V lookup: CDR1 SGHRS, CDR2 YFSETQ. The CDR3 spans 12 residues. In nucleotides, the CDR3 is TGCGCCAGTTCATCAGGGTACACTGAAGCTTTCTTT. Its translation: CASSSGYTEAFF.

The V gene is TRBV9, the J gene TRBJ2-5; maybe TRBD2 (7 bases). From germline, CDR1 is SGDLS and CDR2 YYNGEE. This CDR3 has 15 residues. Trimming took 4 bases from V and 0 from J, leaving 13 bases between them. CDR3 protein: CASSLQGRDQETQYF. The CDR3 DNA reads as TGTGCCAGCAGCCTCCAGGGGAGGGACCAAGAGACCCAGTACTTC.

The chain has TRBV19 and TRBJ2-2; 8 nucleotides agree with TRBD1. V trimming: 8 bases; J trimming: 5 bases; junction bases outside the gene matches: 7. Germline CDR1 LNHDA, CDR2 SQIVND (reference sequence). The CDR3 sequence is 14 residues long. CDR3 sequence reads: CASQMDRDTGELFF. The CDR3 nucleotides read TGTGCCAGTCAAATGGACAGGGATACCGGGGAGCTGTTTTTT.

The chain combines TRBV6-4 with TRBJ2-3; 7 positions match TRBD1. The CDR3 is 16 amino acids. V gave up 2 bases and J gave up 0 bases; unmatched junction bases: 5. Germline V gene sequence: CDR1 MRHNA, CDR2 SNTAGT. CDR3 in DNA: TGTGCCAGCAGTGACGGGGACAGATTTAGCACAGATACGCAGTATTTT. Amino acid sequence: CASSDGDRFSTDTQYF.

V usage is TRBV7-9 and J usage is TRBJ1-5; TRBD1 aligns across 7 bases. The CDR3 runs to 14 residues. Germline trimming cut 3 bases from V and 3 bases from J; bases unmatched to any gene: 2. In germline, CDR1 is SEHNR, CDR2 FQNEAQ (reference sequence). The DNA for the CDR3 is TGTGCCAGCAGCTTCGGACAGGACAATCAGCCCCAGCATTTT. Its translation is CASSFGQDNQPQHF.

V usage is TRBV28 and J usage is TRBJ1-2; TRBD1 matches 7 bases. The CDR3 has 13 residues. Losses at the gene ends were 6 bases for V and 4 bases for J; bases not matched to a gene: 5. In germline, CDR1 is MDHEN, CDR2 SYDVKM. Here the CDR3 reads CASSSGTVYGYTF. CDR3 bases: TGTGCCAGCAGCTCCGGGACAGTCTATGGCTACACCTTC.

The chain couples TRBV4-1 to TRBJ1-2, with 11 bases matching TRBD1. CDR1 and CDR2 (germline): MGHRA, YSYEKL. V gave up 5 bases and J gave up 7 bases; unmatched junction bases: 9. The CDR3 runs 15 residues. The CDR3 DNA reads TGCGCCAGCAGCACCCAAGGACAGGGGGCCTTTGGCTACACCTTC. Amino acid sequence: CASSTQGQGAFGYTF.

V usage is TRBV5-3 and J usage is TRBJ1-2; 9 positions match TRBD1. TRBV5-3 is classed as an ORF, of uncertain function. Trimming took 1 base from V and 7 from J; bases not matched to a gene: 8. CDR3 length: 15 residues. The CDR3 loop is CARSLSGQGSGGYTF. The DNA of the CDR3 is TGTGCCAGAAGCTTGTCGGGACAGGGTAGTGGTGGCTACACCTTC.